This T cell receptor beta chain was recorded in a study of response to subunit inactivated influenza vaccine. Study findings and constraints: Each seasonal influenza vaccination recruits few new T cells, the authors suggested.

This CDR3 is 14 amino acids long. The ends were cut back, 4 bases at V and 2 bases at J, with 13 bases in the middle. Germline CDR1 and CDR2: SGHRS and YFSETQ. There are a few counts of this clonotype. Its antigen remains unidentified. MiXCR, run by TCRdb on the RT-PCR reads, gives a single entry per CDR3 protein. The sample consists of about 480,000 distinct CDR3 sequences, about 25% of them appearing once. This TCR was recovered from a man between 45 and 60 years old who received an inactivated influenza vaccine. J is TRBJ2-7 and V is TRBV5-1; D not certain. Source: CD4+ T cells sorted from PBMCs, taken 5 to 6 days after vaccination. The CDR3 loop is CASSLDNGPYEQYF. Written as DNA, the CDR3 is TGCGCCAGCAGCCTAGACAACGGACCCTACGAGCAGTACTTC.